A selection of T cell receptor beta chains follows, all from one sample in a study of T-cell memory formation after mild COVID-19. One entry per CDR3 protein, called by TCRdb with MiXCR from the 5' RACE reads. In the table there are roughly 300,000 distinct CDR3 sequences, roughly an eighth of which are singletons. Sequenced sample: PBMCs or a T cell subset sorted from them (not recorded which). The source is a man younger than 35 who had mild COVID-19 (a few samples of this study predate the infection). Cell type and time point are not known. Each CDR3 is given with its conserved first and last residue. The order of the fields is V gene, clone size, D gene, J gene, CDR3 DNA, CDR3 protein. A D gene is named only where the DNA matches it firmly. Only part of the rows carry a size: once, few, many, or a class if the clone is expanded.

TRBV12-3/TRBV12-4	few	-	TRBJ2-7	TGTGCCAGCAGTCTCCGTTCCTACGAGCAGTACTTC	CASSLRSYEQYF
TRBV6-4	many	-	TRBJ2-6	TGTGCCAGCTCTCCAGGGGCTGGGGCCAACGTCCTGACTTTC	CASSPGAGANVLTF
TRBV4-2	-	TRBD1	TRBJ2-4	TGTGCCAGCAGCCAATTCCTCAGGGACAGTCGAATTACAGAGGTAGCCAAAAACATTCAGTACTTC	CASSQFLRDSRITEVAKNIQYF
TRBV4-1	many	TRBD2	TRBJ2-3	TGCGCCAGCAGCCAAGTCGGCGGGGGGGCGGATACGCAGTATTTT	CASSQVGGGADTQYF
TRBV6-5	-	-	TRBJ1-2	TGTGCCAGCAACAGCGGCTATGGCTACACCTTC	CASNSGYGYTF
TRBV7-3	-	-	TRBJ2-5	TGTGCCAGCAGCTTATCCGGGGCGGTGGAGACCCAGTACTTC	CASSLSGAVETQYF
TRBV7-2	-	-	TRBJ2-5	TGTGCCAGCAGCTTATTTGAGCCCGGGGAGACCCAGTACTTC	CASSLFEPGETQYF
TRBV18	few	-	TRBJ1-1	TGTGCCAGCTCACCACTCGGGGTGACTGAAGCTTTCTTT	CASSPLGVTEAFF
TRBV12-5	-	-	TRBJ2-5	TGTGCTAGTGTTCAAAGACTAGGCCGGTACCAAGAGACCCAGTACTTC	CASVQRLGRYQETQYF
TRBV7-9	-	-	TRBJ1-2	TGTGCCAGCACTGGCAGGACTAACTATGGCTACACCTTC	CASTGRTNYGYTF
TRBV28	-	-	TRBJ1-1	TGTGCCAGCAGTTTTTTGTCCAGTGGTGGAGTCGAAGCTTTCTTT	CASSFLSSGGVEAFF
TRBV7-2	-	TRBD2	TRBJ2-5	TGTGCCAGCAGCTTACTAGCGGGGGGTTGGGAGACCCAGTACTTC	CASSLLAGGWETQYF
TRBV5-6	few	-	TRBJ2-7	TGTGCCAGCAGCTCCCAAAGGGGGTCCTACGAGCAGTACTTC	CASSSQRGSYEQYF
TRBV7-8	few	-	TRBJ1-1	TGTGCCAGCAGCTTAACCGACTTGAACACTGAAGCTTTCTTT	CASSLTDLNTEAFF
TRBV4-3	many	-	TRBJ1-5	TGCGCCAGCAGCCAAGCCTCGGGCCACAATCAGCCCCAGCATTTT	CASSQASGHNQPQHF
TRBV18	-	-	TRBJ2-1	TGTGCCAGCTCACCAGGGACAACTTTGCGCGATGAGCAGTTCTTC	CASSPGTTLRDEQFF
TRBV20-1	-	-	TRBJ2-7	TGCAGCGCCCCCGCGCCTTGGGTGCAGGACTCCTACGAGCAGTACTTC	CSAPAPWVQDSYEQYF
TRBV25-1	-	-	TRBJ2-5	TGTGCCAGCAGTCGATCCAAAGAGACCCAGTACTTC	CASSRSKETQYF
TRBV18	-	-	TRBJ1-1	TGTGCCAGCTCACAAATCCTGAACACTGAAGCTTTCTTT	CASSQILNTEAFF
TRBV27	many	TRBD2	TRBJ2-3	TGTGCCAGCAGTTTCCGACTAGCTACAGATACGCAGTATTTT	CASSFRLATDTQYF
TRBV18	-	-	TRBJ2-3	TGTGCCAGCTCATCCTCATCGGCCGGGGATACGCAGTATTTT	CASSSSSAGDTQYF
TRBV30	few	-	TRBJ1-5	TGTGCCTGGAGTGTACGCAGCAATCAGCCCCAGCATTTT	CAWSVRSNQPQHF
TRBV7-2	many	-	TRBJ1-3	TGTGCCAGCAGCCGAGCCCCCCAGAGCATCTCTGGAAACACCATATATTTT	CASSRAPQSISGNTIYF
TRBV6-6	many	-	TRBJ2-3	TGTGCCAGCAGTTACTGGGGCGAGCGGGATACGCAGTATTTT	CASSYWGERDTQYF
TRBV2	-	-	TRBJ2-1	TGTGCCAGCAGAAAGGGAACAAGTGAGCAGTTCTTC	CASRKGTSEQFF
TRBV6-4	few	-	TRBJ1-2	TGTGCCAGCAGGGACAGAAACTATGGCTACACCTTC	CASRDRNYGYTF
TRBV7-9	few	TRBD2	TRBJ2-1	TGTGCCAGCAGCTTAACGTTAGCGGGATACAATGAGCAGTTCTTC	CASSLTLAGYNEQFF
TRBV6-1	few	-	TRBJ1-1	TGTGCCAGCAGGAGCTTGAACACTGAAGCTTTCTTT	CASRSLNTEAFF
TRBV9	-	-	TRBJ1-5	TGTGCCAGCAGCGTAGGCCAGGGAGACAATCAGCCCCAGCATTTT	CASSVGQGDNQPQHF
TRBV15	few	-	TRBJ2-5	TGTGCCACCCGGGGGTTCGGGGGCAGAGAGACCCAGTACTTC	CATRGFGGRETQYF
TRBV6-2/TRBV6-3	few	-	TRBJ1-1	TGTGCCAGCATCCCCTACCCCGGGGCGGGAAGGAACACTGAAGCTTTCTTT	CASIPYPGAGRNTEAFF
TRBV12-3/TRBV12-4	-	TRBD1	TRBJ1-2	TGTGCCAGCAGGGCGGACAGGGCGGGCGGCTACACCTTC	CASRADRAGGYTF
TRBV7-9	many	-	TRBJ1-2	TGTGCCAGCAGCTTACTCAGCCCCTATGGCTACACCTTC	CASSLLSPYGYTF
TRBV7-3	-	TRBD2	TRBJ2-7	TGTGCCAGCAGCTTAACGGGACTACCGGGAAGGTACGAGCAGTACTTC	CASSLTGLPGRYEQYF
TRBV21-1	many	-	TRBJ1-1	TGTGCCAGCAGGGAACAGCCCTGGGCTTTCTTT	CASREQPWAFF
TRBV12-3/TRBV12-4	-	-	TRBJ2-7	TGTGCCAGCATGGACGGTGCACATAACGGGGCAGCCAATTCCTACGAGCAGTACTTC	CASMDGAHNGAANSYEQYF
TRBV10-3	few	-	TRBJ1-5	TGTGCCATCAGTGCTGCAGACAATCAGCCCCAGCATTTT	CAISAADNQPQHF
TRBV29-1	many	TRBD2	TRBJ2-3	TGCAGCGAGCGAGCGGGGGGGGTCACAGATACGCAGTATTTT	CSERAGGVTDTQYF
TRBV12-3/TRBV12-4	-	TRBD2	TRBJ2-1	TGTGCCAGCAGACTAGCGGGGGTTAATGAGCAGTTCTTC	CASRLAGVNEQFF
TRBV12-3/TRBV12-4	-	-	TRBJ1-4	TGTGCCAGCAGTTTAGGCAGGACCTCTGGAAAACTGTTTTTT	CASSLGRTSGKLFF
TRBV6-6	-	TRBD1	TRBJ2-5	TGTGCCAGCAGGACAGGGACAGACCAAACCCAGTACTTC	CASRTGTDQTQYF